This section outlines one T cell receptor (beta chain) sequence together with its context. The source of the sample is a study of blood T cell repertoires in COVID-19. Germline CDR1 and CDR2: MNHEY and SMNVEV (reference sequence). The CDR3 consists of 13 residues. Trimming took off 4 bases at V and 7 bases at J, with 8 bases between the two ends. The repertoire was sequenced with immunoSEQ multiplex PCR; TCRdb's copy has only in-frame clones and lacks some. This table has about 110,000 clones, 85% appearing once. The rearrangement joins TRBV27 to TRBJ1-6; unclear D gene. The sequenced sample was peripheral blood. This receptor was obtained from a man aged 40-49 years with acute or convalescent COVID-19. CDR3 sequence: CASSSLLNSPLHF. In DNA form, the CDR3 reads TGTGCCAGCAGTTCCCTCCTAAATTCACCCCTCCACTTT.